Each of the 5 T cell receptor beta chains below was sequenced from the same sample in a study of blood T cell repertoires in COVID-19. Libraries were prepared by immunoSEQ multiplex PCR; TCRdb keeps only in-frame clonotypes and omits some of them. This table has some 330,000 clones, just over 85% appearing once. Sample: PBMCs or T cells enriched from blood (not recorded which). All receptors come from a man aged 25-45 years who had recovered from COVID-19.

This chain links TRBV5-1 with TRBJ1-2, with D perhaps TRBD1 (6 bases). Germline-derived CDR1 and CDR2 are SGHRS and YFSETQ. Trimming removed 4 bases at V and 2 bases at J, with 9 bases between. The CDR3 loop spans 13 amino acids. The DNA for the CDR3 is TGCGCCAGCAGCATGACAGGAAACTATGGCTACACCTTC. This sequence encodes CASSMTGNYGYTF.

This chain connects TRBV19 to TRBJ2-5; TRBD2 matches at 8 bases. This CDR3 has 19 residues. Germline V gene lookup returns CDR1 LNHDA and CDR2 SQIVND (reference sequence). The V gene end was trimmed by 3 bases and the J gene end by 4 bases; junction bases not matched to a gene: 19. The CDR3 is CASSISLIREGYIGETQYF. The CDR3 nucleotides read TGTGCCAGTAGTATTTCTCTAATCCGGGAGGGTTATATAGGAGAGACCCAGTACTTC.

The chain couples TRBV7-2 to TRBJ2-1; a weak D match, TRBD2 (5 bases). From germline, CDR1 is SGHTA and CDR2 FQGNSA. V was trimmed by 1 base and J by 8 bases, leaving 12 bases between them. The CDR3 totals 14 residues. CDR3 nucleotide sequence: TGTGCCAGCAGCTTAGATCTGAGCGGTGATGAGCAGTTCTTC. Its protein product is CASSLDLSGDEQFF.

This rearrangement joins TRBV6-5 to TRBJ1-4; no clear D. CDR1 and CDR2 from the germline V gene are MNHEY and SVGAGI. The CDR3 extends over 14 amino acids. The ends were cut back, 7 bases at V and 0 bases at J, with 9 bases in the middle. CDR3 DNA: TGTGCCAGCATACACGGGGCAACTAATGAAAAACTGTTTTTT. It yields the protein CASIHGATNEKLFF.

This sequence joins TRBV2 and TRBJ2-7, with 12 bases lining up with TRBD2. Germline CDR1 SNHLY, CDR2 FYNNEI. V shed 5 bases and J 4 bases; nucleotides not matched to a gene: 6. The CDR3 totals 15 residues. CDR3 sequence reads: CASSPRLAGAYEQYF. The CDR3 coding sequence is TGTGCCAGCAGTCCTAGACTAGCGGGGGCTTACGAGCAGTACTTC.